The 22 T cell receptor beta chains listed next were all sequenced from one sample in a study of blood T cell repertoires in COVID-19. Clones were sequenced by immunoSEQ multiplex PCR, and TCRdb holds only the in-frame ones, with some missing. This sample has 350,000 to 450,000 clones; around 87% occur once, and the top ten carry 2.5% to 3.5%. The source material was peripheral blood. These receptors all come from a human donor in a cohort sampled during active COVID-19.

The V and J genes are TRBV30 and TRBJ2-7, with D possibly being TRBD1 (5 bases). With 4 bases removed from V and 3 bases from J, the gap between germline ends came to 13 bases. From germline, CDR1 is GTSNPN and CDR2 SVGIG (reference sequence). The CDR3 covers 13 residues. CDR3 sequence (DNA): TGTGCCTGGACAAAGGACACCCTCTACGAGCAGTACTTC. Amino acid sequence: CAWTKDTLYEQYF.

This chain connects TRBV29-1 to TRBJ2-5, with D perhaps matching TRBD2 (5 bases). The V end was cut by 3 bases, the J end by 7 bases, with 18 bases between. The germline gives CDR1 SQVTM, CDR2 ANQGSEA. CDR3 size: 14 residues. The CDR3 region has the DNA TGCAGCGTTGAGGGGAGTGTCATCTGGGGGACCCAGTACTTC. Protein: CSVEGSVIWGTQYF.

CDR3 coding DNA: TGCGCCAGCAGCTTGGATGGCGGTATATCCTACAATGAGCAGTTCTTC. Encoded protein: CASSLDGGISYNEQFF. The chain couples TRBV5-1 to TRBJ2-1, with unresolved D. The germline V gene has CDR1 SGHRS and CDR2 YFSETQ. Trimming stripped 0 bases from V and 1 base from J, with 11 bases between. This CDR3 is built from 16 residues. The full variable domain, rest sourced from reference TRBV5-1 and TRBJ2-1, is KAGVTQTPRYLIKTRGQQVTLSCSPISGHRSVSWYQQTPGQGLQFLFEYFSETQRNKGNFPGRFSGRQFSNSRSEMNVSTLELGDSALYLCASSLDGGISYNEQFFGPGTRLTVL.

The chain carries TRBV5-6 and TRBJ2-7, with 7 bases that match TRBD2. The germline V gene has CDR1 SGHDT and CDR2 YYEEEE. The V segment lost 1 base and the J segment 3 bases; nucleotides outside the gene matches: 7. CDR3 length equals 15 residues. The DNA for the CDR3 is TGTGCCAGCAGCTTGTTTTGGGCGGGGGACTACGAGCAGTACTTC. Translated: CASSLFWAGDYEQYF.

This chain links TRBV5-1 with TRBJ1-1, with D uncertain. V lost 4 bases and J 2 bases, leaving 12 bases between the germline ends. CDR3 length: 14 amino acids. Germline CDR1 SGHRS, CDR2 YFSETQ. CDR3 coding DNA: TGCGCCAGCAGCCCCTGGGAGTTCAACACTGAAGCTTTCTTT. Its translation is CASSPWEFNTEAFF.

The chain couples TRBV7-2 to TRBJ2-1, with 9 bases fitting TRBD2. CDR3 length: 16 residues. V lost 1 base, J lost 12 bases, and 13 bases stayed unmatched. CDR1 and CDR2 (germline): SGHTA, FQGNSA. The DNA for the CDR3 is TGTGCCAGCAGCTTAGTCGGTAGCGGGGGACCCCAGAGGCAGTTCTTC. Encoded protein: CASSLVGSGGPQRQFF. Supplemented by reference TRBV7-2 and TRBJ2-1, the full variable domain reads GAGVSQSPSNKVTEKGKDVELRCDPISGHTALYWYRQSLGQGLEFLIYFQGNSAPDKSGLPSDRFSAERTGGSVSTLTIQRTQQEDSAVYLCASSLVGSGGPQRQFFGPGTRLTVL.

This chain joins TRBV12-3 or TRBV12-4 and TRBJ2-2; D is ambiguous. V was clipped by 9 bases and J by 1 base, with 6 bases between them. The CDR3 runs 12 residues. CDR3 loop: CASRWNTGELFF. The CDR3 nucleotides are TGTGCCAGTCGTTGGAACACCGGGGAGCTGTTTTTT.

This chain connects TRBV5-4 to TRBJ2-5, with 9 nucleotides matching TRBD2. V was clipped by 3 bases and J by 0 bases; unmatched bases: 3. The germline CDR1 and CDR2 sequences are SGHNT and YYREEE (reference sequence). CDR3 length equals 15 residues. CDR3 coding DNA: TGTGCCAGCAGCTCTAGCGGGGAGTACCAAGAGACCCAGTACTTC. It is translated as CASSSSGEYQETQYF.

The chain couples TRBV18 to TRBJ1-6; D remains ambiguous. V lost 2 bases, J lost 6 bases, and 14 bases lay in between. The CDR3 is 16 amino acids. Germline assignment: CDR1 KGHSH and CDR2 LQKENI. CDR3 protein: CASSPKPRPGNSPLHF. In nucleotides, the CDR3 is TGTGCCAGCTCACCAAAACCCCGACCGGGTAATTCACCCCTCCACTTT. Using reference TRBV18 and TRBJ1-6 for the parts outside the CDR3, the full variable domain is NAGVMQNPRHLVRRRGQEARLRCSPMKGHSHVYWYRQLPEEGLKFMVYLQKENIIDESGMPKERFSAEFPKEGPSILRIQQVVRGDSAAYFCASSPKPRPGNSPLHFGNGTRLTVT.

This chain uses TRBV18 with TRBJ2-5; 7 nucleotides match TRBD1. The V gene end was trimmed by 3 bases and the J gene end by 0 bases; junction bases not matched to a gene: 7. The length of the CDR3 is 16 residues. The V gene's germline CDR1 is KGHSH and CDR2 LQKENI. Here the CDR3 DNA reads TGTGCCAGCTCACCTAGGGGGCGGTCTGACCAAGAGACCCAGTACTTC. This translates into CASSPRGRSDQETQYF. The whole variable domain, remainder taken from reference TRBV18 and TRBJ2-5, is NAGVMQNPRHLVRRRGQEARLRCSPMKGHSHVYWYRQLPEEGLKFMVYLQKENIIDESGMPKERFSAEFPKEGPSILRIQQVVRGDSAAYFCASSPRGRSDQETQYFGPGTRLLVL.

This chain joins TRBV9 and TRBJ2-2, with 11 bases lining up with TRBD2. J was trimmed by 4 bases and V by 4 bases; bases with no gene match: 9. CDR1 and CDR2 (germline): SGDLS, YYNGEE. The CDR3 extends over 17 amino acids. The CDR3 DNA reads as TGTGCCAGCAGCATAGCCGGGACTAGCGGTTCCACCGGGGAGCTGTTTTTT. Its protein is CASSIAGTSGSTGELFF.

The rearrangement uses TRBV2 and TRBJ2-2; 7 positions agree with TRBD2. J was trimmed by 1 base and V by 8 bases; bases with no gene match: 7. The CDR3 has 15 residues. Germline-derived CDR1 and CDR2 are SNHLY and FYNNEI. The CDR3 protein is CASLTGGLNTGELFF. The CDR3 bases are TGTGCCAGCTTAACGGGAGGCTTGAACACCGGGGAGCTGTTTTTT.

Here the CDR3 DNA reads TGCGCCAGCAGCTTGGGCCCACCAATAGGCACAGATACGCAGTATTTT. The encoded protein is CASSLGPPIGTDTQYF. The gene calls are TRBV5-1 and TRBJ2-3; D call uncertain. The CDR3 contains 16 residues. The germline V gene has CDR1 SGHRS and CDR2 YFSETQ. With 0 bases removed from V and 1 base from J, the gap between germline ends came to 12 bases. The whole variable domain, remainder taken from reference TRBV5-1 and TRBJ2-3, is KAGVTQTPRYLIKTRGQQVTLSCSPISGHRSVSWYQQTPGQGLQFLFEYFSETQRNKGNFPGRFSGRQFSNSRSEMNVSTLELGDSALYLCASSLGPPIGTDTQYFGPGTRLTVL.

The chain couples TRBV10-3 to TRBJ1-2; 8 bases agree with TRBD1. The CDR3 spans 16 residues. Germline lookup yields CDR1 ENHRY and CDR2 SYGVKD. The V gene end was trimmed by 0 bases and the J gene end by 4 bases; junction bases not matched to a gene: 7. The CDR3 here is CAISESPDRDIYGYTF. CDR3 DNA: TGTGCCATCAGTGAGTCGCCGGACAGGGACATCTATGGCTACACCTTC.

The V call is TRBV5-8, the J call TRBJ2-1; D is undetermined. Germline CDR1 and CDR2: SGHTS and YDEGEE. V gave up 4 bases and J gave up 5 bases, with 13 bases separating them. The CDR3 is 14 residues long. The CDR3 DNA sequence: TGTGCCAGCAGCATTCTTCGACGGGACAATGAGCAGTTCTTC. Its protein is CASSILRRDNEQFF.

The chain couples TRBV2 to TRBJ1-5; D is undetermined. Trimming left V 7 bases short and J 4 bases short, with 17 bases between. The CDR3 sequence is 15 residues long. Germline CDR1 and CDR2: SNHLY and FYNNEI. Here the CDR3 DNA reads TGTGCCAGCATGGTCGACATAGCGGGGAATCAGCCCCAGCATTTT. This translates into CASMVDIAGNQPQHF.

The rearrangement joins TRBV18 to TRBJ1-2; 8 bases are shared with TRBD1. The CDR3 totals 14 residues. V shed 6 bases and J 6 bases; nucleotides not matched to a gene: 9. Per the germline V gene, CDR1 is KGHSH and CDR2 is LQKENI. The CDR3 reads CASSPGQDPNGYTF. The CDR3 DNA follows: TGTGCCAGCTCCCCGGGACAGGACCCCAATGGCTACACCTTC.

V gene TRBV5-1 combines with J gene TRBJ1-1; D is undetermined. Germline V CDR1 and CDR2: SGHRS, YFSETQ. The CDR3 runs 13 residues. V was trimmed by 2 bases and J by 3 bases, leaving 8 bases between them. The CDR3 sequence is CASSFRLDTEAFF. Written as DNA, the CDR3 is TGCGCCAGCAGCTTCAGGTTAGACACTGAAGCTTTCTTT.

The chain combines TRBV7-8 with TRBJ2-5; 7 bases are shared with TRBD1. The CDR3 has 16 residues. The junction had 13 bases not matched to a gene; V was cut back by 4 bases and J by 5 bases. From germline, CDR1 is SGHVS and CDR2 FQNEAQ. The CDR3 sequence: CASSSSIDRVAETQYF. In nucleotides, the CDR3 is TGTGCCAGCAGCTCTTCAATAGACAGGGTTGCGGAGACCCAGTACTTC.

This clone was observed a few times. The chain carries TRBV7-9 and TRBJ2-1, with 7 positions matching TRBD2. Germline lookup yields CDR1 SEHNR and CDR2 FQNEAQ (reference sequence). The CDR3 covers 17 residues. Losses at the gene ends were 4 bases for V and 5 bases for J; bases not matched to a gene: 14. CDR3 region: CASSWARVASGDNEQFF. The CDR3 bases are TGTGCCAGCAGCTGGGCCAGGGTGGCTAGCGGTGACAATGAGCAGTTCTTC. Full variable domain (missing parts from reference TRBV7-9 and TRBJ2-1): DTGVSQNPRHKITKRGQNVTFRCDPISEHNRLYWYRQTLGQGPEFLTYFQNEAQLEKSRLLSDRFSAERPKGSFSTLEIQRTEQGDSAMYLCASSWARVASGDNEQFFGPGTRLTVL.

The CDR3 here is CASGAGRMNTEAFF. Here the CDR3 DNA reads TGTGCCTCGGGAGCCGGGCGGATGAACACTGAAGCTTTCTTT. V is TRBV9 and J is TRBJ1-1; D is unresolved. Deletions cut 10 bases from V and 0 bases from J, with 16 bases between. Germline CDR1 reads SGDLS; CDR2 reads YYNGEE. The CDR3 totals 14 residues.

A single count supports this clone. V is TRBV2 and J is TRBJ1-4; D possibly corresponds to TRBD1 (6 bases). Germline CDR1 reads SNHLY; CDR2 reads FYNNEI. V was pared by 4 bases and J by 3 bases, with 9 bases between. This CDR3 comprises 14 residues. The chain's CDR3 is CASSGGQSNEKLFF. In nucleotides, the CDR3 is TGTGCCAGCAGTGGAGGACAGTCTAATGAAAAACTGTTTTTT.